There are a few counts of the clone carrying this T cell receptor (beta chain). The V and J ends lost 0 bases and 6 bases respectively, with 6 bases between them. CDR3 length: 12 residues. Germline V gene sequence: CDR1 SGHRS, CDR2 YFSETQ. This record comes from a study of beta chain features in type 1 diabetes. As every portion of the isolated RNA was reverse transcribed, the sequencing read expressed TCRB transcripts. Average reads for naive, central memory and regulatory T cell samples were several million. Repertoires were generated with immunoSEQ multiplex PCR, while TCRdb's copy carries only in-frame clones and drops some. The sample has almost 350,000 clones, about 20% seen once.

The TCR was taken from a young woman in good health. The gene calls are TRBV5-1 and TRBJ1-2, with D uncertain. The material sequenced was naive CD4+ T cells from blood. The CDR3 DNA reads as TGCGCCAGCAGCTTGGCTAGTGATGGCTACACCTTC. Translating it yields CASSLASDGYTF.